This T cell receptor (beta chain) was recorded in a study of breast tumors, draining lymph nodes, adjacent tissues. Axillary draining lymph nodes of breast cancer patients supplied the node samples. TCRdb passed the multiplex PCR reads through MiXCR, listing each CDR3 protein once. This table holds roughly 110,000 distinct CDR3 sequences, roughly 29% found once. Study-wide results and caveats: Tumor repertoires ranked between lymph nodes and nontumor tissue in diversity, with V and J gene preferences.

CDR1 is SQVTM and CDR2 is ANQGSEA in the germline V gene. Trimming took off 3 bases at V and 2 bases at J, with 13 bases between the two ends. The CDR3 runs 14 residues. To note about this clonotype: Its antigen is not identified.

Input material: axillary lymph node tissue. The TCR sequence derives from a female donor with breast cancer. Some clones in this sample may be carry-over from other donors' samples. This chain links TRBV29-1 with TRBJ1-2; D may be TRBD1 (6 bases). For the CDR3, the DNA is TGCAGCGTTGAGGACAGTTTCCTCAACTATGGCTACACCTTC. Translation: CSVEDSFLNYGYTF.